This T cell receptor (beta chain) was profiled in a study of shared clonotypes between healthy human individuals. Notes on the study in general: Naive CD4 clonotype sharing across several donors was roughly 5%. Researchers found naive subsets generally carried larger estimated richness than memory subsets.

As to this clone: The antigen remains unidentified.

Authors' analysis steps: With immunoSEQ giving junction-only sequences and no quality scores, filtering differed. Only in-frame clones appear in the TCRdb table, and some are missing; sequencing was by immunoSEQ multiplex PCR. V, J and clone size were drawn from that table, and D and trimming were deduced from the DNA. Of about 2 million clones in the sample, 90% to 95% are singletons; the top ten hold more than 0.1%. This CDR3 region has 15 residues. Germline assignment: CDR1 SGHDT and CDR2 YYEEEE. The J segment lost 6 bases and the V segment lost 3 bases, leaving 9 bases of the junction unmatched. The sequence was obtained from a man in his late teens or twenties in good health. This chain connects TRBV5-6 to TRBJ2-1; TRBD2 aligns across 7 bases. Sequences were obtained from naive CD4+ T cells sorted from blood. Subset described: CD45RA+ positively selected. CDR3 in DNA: TGTGCCAGCAGCTGGCGGGAGACCGCTAGCAATGAGCAGTTCTTC. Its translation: CASSWRETASNEQFF.